A selection of T cell receptor beta chains follows, all from one sample in a study of blood T cell repertoires in COVID-19. Only in-frame clones appear in the TCRdb table, and some are missing; sequencing was by immunoSEQ multiplex PCR. The sample contains about 150,000 clones, 80% of which appear only once. Sample: peripheral blood. These receptors were obtained from a man in his 60s with active or convalescent COVID-19. Each CDR3 is given with its conserved first and last residue. The D gene is left open where the match is weak. Clone size is given for some rows only: seen once, a few or many times, or a class if the clone is expanded.

d_call,cdr3_length,clone_size,v_call,j_call,cdr3_aa,cdr3_nt
.,15,once,TRBV6-5,TRBJ2-1,CASRRDRISYNEQFF,TGTGCCAGCAGGCGGGACCGGATCTCCTACAATGAGCAGTTCTTC
TRBD1,15,few,TRBV30,TRBJ1-4,CAWSARQGTNEKLFF,TGTGCCTGGAGTGCCCGACAGGGAACTAATGAAAAACTGTTTTTT
.,14,.,TRBV5-4,TRBJ2-5,CASSLQVSRETQYF,TGTGCCAGCAGCCTACAGGTCTCCAGAGAGACCCAGTACTTC
.,13,once,TRBV7-2,TRBJ2-3,CASSLNRGDTQYF,TGTGCCAGCAGCTTAAACCGGGGAGATACGCAGTATTTT
TRBD1,12,.,TRBV27,TRBJ2-7,CASWDREVEQYF,TGTGCCAGCTGGGACAGGGAAGTGGAGCAGTACTTC
.,14,.,TRBV5-4,TRBJ2-3,CASSLKQGRDTQYF,TGTGCCAGCAGCCTAAAGCAGGGGCGAGATACGCAGTATTTT
.,14,.,TRBV5-1,TRBJ1-1,CASSLGHREAEAFF,TGCGCCAGCAGCTTGGGACACCGGGAGGCTGAAGCTTTCTTT
TRBD1,14,few,TRBV11-2,TRBJ2-5,CASSFGQGQETQYF,TGTGCCAGCAGCTTTGGACAGGGCCAAGAGACCCAGTACTTC
.,14,.,TRBV19,TRBJ1-5,CASSISGSNQPQHF,TGTGCCAGTAGTATCTCAGGATCCAATCAGCCCCAGCATTTT
TRBD2,15,once,TRBV27,TRBJ2-2,CASKTSGSGTGELFF,TGTGCCAGCAAGACTAGCGGGAGTGGTACCGGGGAGCTGTTTTTT
TRBD1,15,.,TRBV5-4,TRBJ1-2,CASSPSGTGGYGYTF,TGTGCCAGCAGCCCATCCGGGACAGGGGGCTATGGCTACACCTTC
TRBD1,14,once,TRBV5-1,TRBJ2-5,CASSFGQGRETQYF,TGCGCCAGCAGCTTTGGACAGGGGCGCGAGACCCAGTACTTC
.,11,.,TRBV6-5,TRBJ2-7,CASRQGDEQYF,TGTGCCAGCAGACAGGGAGACGAGCAGTACTTC
.,12,.,TRBV3-1/TRBV3-2,TRBJ2-7,CASSQEGHEQYF,TGTGCCAGCAGCCAAGAGGGCCACGAGCAGTACTTC
.,15,once,TRBV4-2,TRBJ2-1,CASSQQEFQGNEQFF,TGTGCCAGCAGCCAGCAGGAGTTTCAGGGGAATGAGCAGTTCTTC
TRBD2,15,.,TRBV6-5,TRBJ2-5,CASIPSGGPGETQYF,TGTGCCAGCATCCCTTCGGGAGGGCCGGGAGAGACCCAGTACTTC
.,14,.,TRBV19,TRBJ2-7,CASSLLRGSYEQYF,TGTGCCAGTAGCCTACTACGCGGGTCCTACGAGCAGTACTTC
TRBD2,15,.,TRBV7-2,TRBJ2-3,CASSSVAGPADTQYF,TGTGCCAGCAGCTCGGTAGCGGGACCGGCGGATACGCAGTATTTT
.,16,.,TRBV2,TRBJ2-1,CASSEAETGRGNEQFF,TGTGCCAGCAGTGAAGCCGAAACAGGGAGAGGCAATGAGCAGTTCTTC
.,13,.,TRBV30,TRBJ2-7,CAWSTGVSGEQYF,TGTGCCTGGAGTACGGGAGTCTCCGGGGAGCAGTACTTC
.,16,.,TRBV6-5,TRBJ1-4,CASSSRHRSLNEKLFF,TGTGCCAGCAGTTCCAGACACCGAAGCCTTAATGAAAAACTGTTTTTT
.,14,.,TRBV19,TRBJ1-4,CASSGQATNEKLFF,TGTGCCAGTTCCGGACAAGCAACTAATGAAAAACTGTTTTTT
.,12,.,TRBV5-1,TRBJ1-2,CASRGVGYGYTF,TGCGCCAGCAGAGGGGTAGGCTATGGCTACACCTTC
.,16,.,TRBV11-2,TRBJ1-6,CASTLLIGTLDSPLHF,TGTGCCAGCACCCTTCTTATCGGGACACTCGATTCACCCCTCCACTTT
TRBD2,19,once,TRBV6-2/TRBV6-3,TRBJ2-5,CASSYSGTSGSGGPETQYF,TGTGCCAGCAGTTACTCCGGGACTAGCGGGAGTGGGGGTCCAGAGACCCAGTACTTC
TRBD2,14,.,TRBV18,TRBJ2-7,CASQGTSGFYEQYF,TGTGCCAGCCAAGGGACTAGCGGGTTCTACGAGCAGTACTTC
TRBD1,15,.,TRBV9,TRBJ1-6,CASSISYRGGSPLHF,TGTGCCAGCAGCATCTCCTACAGGGGCGGTTCACCCCTCCACTTT
TRBD2,16,.,TRBV18,TRBJ2-7,CASSPAASGRGYEQYF,TGTGCCAGCTCACCCGCTGCTAGCGGGAGGGGTTACGAGCAGTACTTC
.,15,.,TRBV4-3,TRBJ2-7,CASIFGESHFYEQYF,TGCGCCAGCATCTTTGGGGAGTCCCACTTCTACGAGCAGTACTTC
TRBD2,14,.,TRBV29-1,TRBJ2-3,CSAGTSGYTDTQYF,TGCAGCGCTGGGACTAGCGGATACACAGATACGCAGTATTTT
TRBD1,14,once,TRBV29-1,TRBJ1-2,CSVEDRGNLYGYTF,TGCAGCGTGGAGGACAGGGGGAATCTCTATGGCTACACCTTC
.,16,.,TRBV5-6,TRBJ2-3,CASSHVTGLNTDTQYF,TGTGCCAGCAGTCACGTTACAGGGCTGAACACAGATACGCAGTATTTT